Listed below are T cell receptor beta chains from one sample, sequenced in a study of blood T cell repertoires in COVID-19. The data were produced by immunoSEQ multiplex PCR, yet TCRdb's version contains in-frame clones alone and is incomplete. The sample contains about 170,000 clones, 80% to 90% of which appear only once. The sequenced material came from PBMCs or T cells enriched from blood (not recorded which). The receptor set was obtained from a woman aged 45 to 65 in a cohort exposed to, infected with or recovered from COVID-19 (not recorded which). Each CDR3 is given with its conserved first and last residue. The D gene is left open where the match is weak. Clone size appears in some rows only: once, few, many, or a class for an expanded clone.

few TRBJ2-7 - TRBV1 TGCACCAGCAGCTTGACCCTAGCGGTCTACGAGCAGTACTTC CTSSLTLAVYEQYF
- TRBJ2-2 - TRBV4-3 TGCGCCAGCGGTACGGGTGGGTCCGGGGAGCTGTTTTTT CASGTGGSGELFF
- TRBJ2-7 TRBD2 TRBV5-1 TGCGCCAGCAGCTTGGATACTAGCGTAAGGGAGCAGTACTTC CASSLDTSVREQYF
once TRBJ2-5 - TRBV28 TGTGCCAGCAGTTTTCCTAGCTACCAAGAGACCCAGTACTTC CASSFPSYQETQYF
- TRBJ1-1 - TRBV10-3 TGTGCCATCAGTGATTCTTCGAACACTGAAGCTTTCTTT CAISDSSNTEAFF
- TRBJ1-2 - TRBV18 TGTGCCAGCTCATTCCGGGCAGGGGACTATGGCTACACCTTC CASSFRAGDYGYTF
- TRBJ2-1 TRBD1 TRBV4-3 TGCGCCAGCAGCTCAGGGGGCGCGGTCTCGAATGAGCAGTTCTTC CASSSGGAVSNEQFF
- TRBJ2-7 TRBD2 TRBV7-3 TGTGCCAGCAGCCCTCGGGGGGGCCGAACGGGCGAGCAGTACTTC CASSPRGGRTGEQYF
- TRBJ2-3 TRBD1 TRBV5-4 TGTGCCAGCAGCGTTGACAGGGCAGATACGCAGTATTTT CASSVDRADTQYF
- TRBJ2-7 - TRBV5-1 TGCGCCAGTACAGAGGGGGAGGGCCTTTCCTACGAGCAGTACTTC CASTEGEGLSYEQYF
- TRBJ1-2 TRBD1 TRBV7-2 TGTGCCAGCAGCTTAGGGGGACAGGGGAGAGCTAACTATGGCTACACCTTC CASSLGGQGRANYGYTF
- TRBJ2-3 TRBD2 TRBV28 TGTGCCAGCAGTTATAGGGCTAGCGGGAAATCGGATACGCAGTATTTT CASSYRASGKSDTQYF
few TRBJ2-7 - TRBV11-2 TGTGCCAGCAGCCGGACTACTAACTACGAGCAGTACTTC CASSRTTNYEQYF
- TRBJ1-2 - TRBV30 TGTGCCTGGAGCCGAGACAGCCTTGGGTATGGCTACACCTTC CAWSRDSLGYGYTF
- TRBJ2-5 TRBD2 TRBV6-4 TGTGCCAGCAGGGAGAGCGGGAGGGCCGGAGAGACCCAGTACTTC CASRESGRAGETQYF
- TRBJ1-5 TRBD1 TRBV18 TGTGCCAGCTCACCACCCAGTTTATCGGACAGGGGGCTAAATAGCAATCAGCCCCAGCATTTT CASSPPSLSDRGLNSNQPQHF
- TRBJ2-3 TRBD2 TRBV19 TGTGCCAGTAGTAGTAGCGGGAGGAGTGCAGATACGCAGTATTTT CASSSSGRSADTQYF
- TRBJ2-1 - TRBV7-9 TGTGCCAGCAGACCCCCAGGCAACGCCCAGAAGGTCTTC CASRPPGNAQKVF
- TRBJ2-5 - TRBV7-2 TGTGCCAGCAGCCTACAGACCGCGAGAGAGACCCAGTACTTC CASSLQTARETQYF
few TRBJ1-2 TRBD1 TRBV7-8 TGTGCCAGCAGCTTAGGCGACAGGGTTGGACCCTATGGCTACACCTTC CASSLGDRVGPYGYTF
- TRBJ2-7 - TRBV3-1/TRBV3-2 TGTGCCAGCAGCCGCGCCACTCGAAACTACGAGCAGTACTTC CASSRATRNYEQYF
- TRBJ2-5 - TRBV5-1 TGCGCCAGCAGCTCCCCGCCAGGGGAGACCCAGTACTTC CASSSPPGETQYF
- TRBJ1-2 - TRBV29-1 TGCAGCGTTGAAGGTCAGGGATATGGCTACACCTTC CSVEGQGYGYTF
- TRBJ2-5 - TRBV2 TGTGCCAGCAAAATTACAGTTGAAGAGACCCAGTACTTC CASKITVEETQYF
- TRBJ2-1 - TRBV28 TGTGCCAGCAGTTTATCGGTGGAGCAGTTCTTC CASSLSVEQFF
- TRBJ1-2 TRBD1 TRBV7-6 TGTGCCAGCAGCTTGGGGACGGGACAGGATACTAACTATGGCTACACCTTC CASSLGTGQDTNYGYTF
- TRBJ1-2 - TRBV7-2 TGTGCCAGCAGCTTAGCACAGGGCCAAAACTATGGCTACACCTTC CASSLAQGQNYGYTF
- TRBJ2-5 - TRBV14 TGTGCCAGCAGCCAATTTCCACAGGTGGTAGGAGAGACCCAGTACTTC CASSQFPQVVGETQYF
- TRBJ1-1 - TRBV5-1 TGCGCCAGCAGCGCCTCAGGGGAGCGGGCTTTCTTT CASSASGERAFF
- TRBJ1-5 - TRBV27 TGTGCCAGCAGTTTAAACGGGGGGAATCAGCCCCAGCATTTT CASSLNGGNQPQHF
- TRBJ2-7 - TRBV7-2 TGTGCCAGCAGCTTGGGGCACGTCGGCTCCTACGAGCAGTACTTC CASSLGHVGSYEQYF
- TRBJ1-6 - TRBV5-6 TGTGCCAGCAGCTTTCGTCGCGGGGGCGGCTCACCCCTCCACTTT CASSFRRGGGSPLHF
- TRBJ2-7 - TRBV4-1 TGCGCCAGCAGCGGCGGCCGGAGCGACGAGCAGTACTTC CASSGGRSDEQYF
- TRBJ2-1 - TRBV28 TGTGCCAGCAGTCCTCCGGGATGGTCCTACAATGAGCAGTTCTTC CASSPPGWSYNEQFF
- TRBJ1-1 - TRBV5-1 TGCGCCAGCAGCCCCACCCGGGTTGTCAACACTGAAGCTTTCTTT CASSPTRVVNTEAFF
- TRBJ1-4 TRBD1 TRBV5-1 TGCGCCAGCAGCCCCGGGACAGGGAGAGCAACTAATGAAAAACTGTTTTTT CASSPGTGRATNEKLFF
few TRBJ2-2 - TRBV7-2 TGTGCCAGCAGCTACCGCGGGGAATTAGGTTCCGGGGAGCTGTTTTTT CASSYRGELGSGELFF
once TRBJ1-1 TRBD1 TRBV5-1 TGCGCCAGCAGCTTGGTTCGGGGGACAGGGAAAGACACTGAAGCTTTCTTT CASSLVRGTGKDTEAFF
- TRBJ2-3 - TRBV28 TGTGCCAGCAGTTTCGGCGGGGATGGCACAGATACGCAGTATTTT CASSFGGDGTDTQYF
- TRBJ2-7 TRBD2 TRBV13 TGTGCCAGCAGCTTAGGATCCAGCGGGAGTGCTAACGAGCAGTACTTC CASSLGSSGSANEQYF
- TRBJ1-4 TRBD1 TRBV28 TGTGCCAGCAGTATGAAACAGGGGCTGCCTAATGAAAAACTGTTTTTT CASSMKQGLPNEKLFF
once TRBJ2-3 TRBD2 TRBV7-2 TGTGCCAGCAGCGGGGGACTAGCGATGAATACGCAGTATTTT CASSGGLAMNTQYF
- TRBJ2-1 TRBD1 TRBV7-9 TGTGCCAGCAGCTTACCTATAAGGACAGGGGAGAGCTCCTACAATGAGCAGTTCTTC CASSLPIRTGESSYNEQFF
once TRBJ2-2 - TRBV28 TGTGCCAGCAGCCTAGCACCGGAGCTGTTTTTT CASSLAPELFF
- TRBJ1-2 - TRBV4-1 TGCGCCAGCAGCCAAGAGGCCTACGGGGAATATGGCTACACCTTC CASSQEAYGEYGYTF
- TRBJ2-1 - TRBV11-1 TGTGCCAGTGTAGCTTTTGGGCAACAGGCATACAATGAGCAGTTCTTC CASVAFGQQAYNEQFF
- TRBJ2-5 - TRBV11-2 TGTGCCAGCAGCTTAGTCCAAAGCGGAGGTGAGACCCAGTACTTC CASSLVQSGGETQYF
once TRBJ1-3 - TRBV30 TGTGCCTGGAGTGGAGGAGGAAACACCATATATTTT CAWSGGGNTIYF
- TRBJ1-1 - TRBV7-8 TGTGCCAGCAGCTTAGGAGGTATGAACACTGAAGCTTTCTTT CASSLGGMNTEAFF
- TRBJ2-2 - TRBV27 TGTGCCAGCAGTCGCCAGGGGACGAACACCGGGGAGCTGTTTTTT CASSRQGTNTGELFF
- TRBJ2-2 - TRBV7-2 TGTGCCAGCAGCTTAGCGGGGCGGCACGCGAACACCGGGGAGCTGTTTTTT CASSLAGRHANTGELFF